The next 10 T cell receptor beta chains were all read from a single sample in a study of T cells after yellow fever vaccination. TCRdb itself ran the 5' RACE reads through MiXCR, one entry per CDR3 protein. The profile shows fewer than 450,000 distinct CDR3 sequences, around 8.1% of them singletons. The starting material was PBMCs, obtained about 41 days after the first yellow fever vaccination. The receptor source for this set is a man between 18 and 35 years old who received the YFV17D yellow fever vaccine.

The V call is TRBV7-2, the J call TRBJ2-4; 7 bases are shared with TRBD1. V dropped 5 bases and J dropped 6; count of bases not matched to a gene: 10. The CDR3 is 15 residues long. In germline, CDR1 is SGHTA, CDR2 FQGNSA. Written as DNA, the CDR3 is TGTGCCAGCAGCCTAGGACAGGACGGAGGAAACATTCAGTACTTC. This gives the protein CASSLGQDGGNIQYF.

This clonotype has more than one count but fewer than ten. CDR3 amino acids: CASSRGPDYEQYV. In nucleotides, the CDR3 is TGTGCCAGCAGCCGGGGTCCAGACTACGAGCAGTACGTC. The gene calls are TRBV7-8 and TRBJ2-7; a possible D gene is TRBD2 (5 bases). Germline V gene data show CDR1 as SGHVS and CDR2 as FQNEAQ. Deletions cut 5 bases from V and 3 bases from J, with 11 bases between. The CDR3 loop spans 13 amino acids.

This clonotype was detected a few times. The DNA for the CDR3 is TGCAGTGCTAGAGAAGTAGCGGGGGGGTTAGATACGCAGTATTTT. This codes for CSAREVAGGLDTQYF. This chain joins TRBV20-1 and TRBJ2-3; 11 nucleotides line up with TRBD2. Germline V CDR1 and CDR2: DFQATT, SNEGSKA (reference sequence). V dropped 0 bases and J dropped 5; count of bases not matched to a gene: 4. The CDR3 covers 15 residues.

The gene calls are TRBV7-2 and TRBJ1-3; D call uncertain. The germline CDR1 and CDR2 sequences are SGHTA and FQGNSA. Trimming cost V 7 bases and J 2 bases, with 9 bases left between them. CDR3 size: 13 residues. This chain's CDR3 is CASTPDAGNTIYF. Here the CDR3 DNA reads TGTGCCAGCACGCCGGACGCTGGAAACACCATATATTTT.

This clonotype was seen a handful of times. The chain joins TRBV5-1 to TRBJ2-5; D uncertain. CDR1 and CDR2 from the germline V gene are SGHRS and YFSETQ. V dropped 0 bases and J dropped 3 bases, with 12 bases sitting between them. The CDR3 length is 15 residues. In DNA, the CDR3 is TGCGCCAGCAGCTTGGATGCCGCTGGTAAAGAGACCCAGTACTTC. Residues: CASSLDAAGKETQYF.

This clonotype was picked up a small number of times. CDR3 loop: CASSHPLGGGNNEQFF. DNA for the CDR3: TGTGCCAGCAGCCACCCCTTAGGGGGGGGGAACAATGAGCAGTTCTTC. This chain joins TRBV6-1 and TRBJ2-1; D might be TRBD2 (7 bases). The germline V gene encodes CDR1 MNHNS and CDR2 SASEGT. This CDR3 has 16 residues. The ends were cut back, 6 bases at V and 5 bases at J, with 20 bases in the middle.

Only a few counts were recorded for this clonotype. The chain has TRBV6-1 and TRBJ2-7; maybe TRBD2 (5 bases). V was pared by 5 bases and J by 7 bases, with 21 bases between. The CDR3 covers 15 residues. The germline V gene encodes CDR1 MNHNS and CDR2 SASEGT. CDR3 DNA sequence: TGTGCCAGCAGTAAATTTCCGGGGTTCTTTGGTGAGCAGTACTTC. Encoded protein: CASSKFPGFFGEQYF.

The CDR3 spells CASSEGTATTNYGYTF. The CDR3 region has the DNA TGTGCCAGCAGCGAGGGGACAGCCACCACGAACTATGGCTACACCTTC. The rearrangement joins TRBV5-8 to TRBJ1-2, with 7 nucleotides matching TRBD1. Germline CDR1 SGHTS, CDR2 YDEGEE. The length of the CDR3 is 16 residues. Losses at the gene ends were 4 bases for V and 2 bases for J; bases not matched to a gene: 11.

The V and J genes are TRBV13 and TRBJ2-2; D may match TRBD1 or TRBD2 (5 bases each). CDR3 length: 13 residues. The germline V gene encodes CDR1 PRHDT and CDR2 FYEKMQ (reference sequence). Trimming stripped 3 bases from V and 6 bases from J, with 8 bases between. The CDR3 DNA reads as TGTGCCAGCAGCTTTCGGGACCCCGGGGAGCTGTTTTTT. It is translated as CASSFRDPGELFF.

The chain recombines TRBV5-1 with TRBJ1-2; no reliable D call. The CDR3 has 12 amino acids. The V end lost 2 bases, the J end lost 6 bases, and 8 bases lay between the germline ends. The germline gives CDR1 SGHRS, CDR2 YFSETQ. The DNA of the CDR3 is TGCGCCAGCAGCTTCGAACAGAATGGCTACACCTTC. This gives the protein CASSFEQNGYTF.